This T cell receptor beta chain was captured in a study of molecular identifiers for immune sequencing clone quantification. Study observations and caveats: Spiked Jurkat TCR RNA equal to one cell could reportedly be picked out among one million naive cells. Whereas clones above 20 RNA copies held under 1% of naive-cell molecules, they held over 98% of effector molecules.

This CDR3 contains 11 residues. V lost 10 bases and J lost 4, with 9 bases in between. The germline gives CDR1 LNHDA, CDR2 SQIVND (reference sequence). Sorting defined naive CD8 T cells as CD8+CD4-CCR7+CD45RA+. With listed TCR primers and previously described methods, bulk TCR libraries were prepared. Using its own MiXCR run on the PCR reads, TCRdb lists one record per CDR3 protein. The sample contains over 60,000 distinct CDR3 sequences, around a fifth of which appear only once. Worth noting for this clonotype: The antigen is unknown.

This receptor was taken from a human donor in good health. Some libraries in this study had Jurkat cell RNA spiked in. The sequenced sample consisted of naive CD8+ T cells from blood, with Jurkat cell RNA spiked in. Subset specified: FACS-sorted CD8+CD4-CCR7+CD45RA+ naive T cells. This chain uses TRBV19 with TRBJ2-3; D might be TRBD2 (5 bases). CDR3 bases: TGTGCCACCCGGGGAGCAGATACGCAGTATTTT. Its translation: CATRGADTQYF.